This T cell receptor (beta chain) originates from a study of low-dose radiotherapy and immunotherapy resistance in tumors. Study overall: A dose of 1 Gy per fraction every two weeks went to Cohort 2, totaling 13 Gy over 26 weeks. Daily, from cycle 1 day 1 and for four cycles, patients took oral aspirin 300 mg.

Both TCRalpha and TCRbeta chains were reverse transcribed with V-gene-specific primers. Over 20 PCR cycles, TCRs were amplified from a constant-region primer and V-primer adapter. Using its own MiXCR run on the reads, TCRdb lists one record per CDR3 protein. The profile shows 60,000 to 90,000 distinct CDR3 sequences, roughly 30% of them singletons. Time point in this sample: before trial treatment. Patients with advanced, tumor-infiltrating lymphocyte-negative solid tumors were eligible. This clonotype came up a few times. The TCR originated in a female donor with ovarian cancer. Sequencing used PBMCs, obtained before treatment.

This chain's CDR3 is CSASPGAGYGYTF. Here the CDR3 DNA reads TGCAGCGCCTCCCCGGGGGCGGGCTATGGCTACACCTTC. The chain joins TRBV29-1 to TRBJ1-2, with D tentatively TRBD1 (6 bases). The V end lost 7 bases, the J end lost 4 bases, and 16 bases lay between the germline ends. The CDR3 length is 13 residues. The germline V gene encodes CDR1 SQVTM and CDR2 ANQGSEA.